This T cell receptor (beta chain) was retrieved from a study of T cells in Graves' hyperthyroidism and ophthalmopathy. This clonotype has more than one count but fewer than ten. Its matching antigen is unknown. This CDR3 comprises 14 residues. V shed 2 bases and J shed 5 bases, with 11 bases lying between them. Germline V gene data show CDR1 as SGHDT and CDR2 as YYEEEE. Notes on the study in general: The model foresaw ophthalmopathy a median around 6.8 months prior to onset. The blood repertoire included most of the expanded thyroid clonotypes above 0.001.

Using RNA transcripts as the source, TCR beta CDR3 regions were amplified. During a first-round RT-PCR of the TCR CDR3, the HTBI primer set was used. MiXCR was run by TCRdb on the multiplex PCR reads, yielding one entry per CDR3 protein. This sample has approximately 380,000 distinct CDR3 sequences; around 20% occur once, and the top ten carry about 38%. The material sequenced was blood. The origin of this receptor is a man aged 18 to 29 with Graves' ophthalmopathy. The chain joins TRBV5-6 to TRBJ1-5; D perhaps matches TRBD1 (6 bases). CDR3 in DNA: TGTGCCAGCAGCTTACAGGGCTCGGATCAGCCCCAGCATTTT. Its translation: CASSLQGSDQPQHF.